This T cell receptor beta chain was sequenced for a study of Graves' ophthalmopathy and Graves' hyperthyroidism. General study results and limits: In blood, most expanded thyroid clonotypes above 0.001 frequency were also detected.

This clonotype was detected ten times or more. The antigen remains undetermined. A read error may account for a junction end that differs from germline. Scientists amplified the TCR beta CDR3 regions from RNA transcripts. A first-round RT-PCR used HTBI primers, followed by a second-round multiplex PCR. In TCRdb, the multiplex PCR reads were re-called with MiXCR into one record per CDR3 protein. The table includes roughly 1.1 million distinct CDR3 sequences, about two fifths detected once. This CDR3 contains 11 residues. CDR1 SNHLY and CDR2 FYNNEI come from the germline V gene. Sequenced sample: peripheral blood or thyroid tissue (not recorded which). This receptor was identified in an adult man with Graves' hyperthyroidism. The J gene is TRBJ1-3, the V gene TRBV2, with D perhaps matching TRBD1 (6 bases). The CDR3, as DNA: TGTGCCAGCAGAGAGACCGGGACATTCACGTTT. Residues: CASRETGTFTF.